This is a list of T cell receptor beta chains from one sample in a study of blood T cell repertoires in COVID-19. Libraries were prepared by immunoSEQ multiplex PCR; TCRdb keeps only in-frame clonotypes and omits some of them. The data contain tens of thousands of clones, 86% of them seen just once; the ten biggest clones take up around a quarter. Sequencing was performed on peripheral blood. The receptor set was obtained from a human donor in a cohort sampled during active COVID-19. CDR3s include the opening cysteine and the closing phenylalanine or tryptophan. A D gene is named only where the DNA matches it firmly. Not all rows give a size; the values are once, few, many and, for expanded clones, a class.

CDR3aa	CDR3nt	abundance	d_gene	j_gene	v_gene
CASSFRLWETQYF	TGTGCCAGCAGCTTCCGGTTGTGGGAGACCCAGTACTTC	NA	NA	TRBJ2-5	TRBV11-3
CASSLNGLSNGGELFF	TGTGCCAGCAGCTTAAATGGGCTCAGTAATGGCGGGGAGCTGTTTTTT	NA	NA	TRBJ2-2	TRBV11-2
CASRLRTSGGADGELFF	TGTGCCAGCAGATTAAGGACTAGCGGGGGGGCCGACGGGGAGCTGTTTTTT	few	TRBD2	TRBJ2-2	TRBV7-2
CASSPTGFTSYEQYF	TGCGCCAGCAGCCCGACAGGATTCACTTCCTACGAGCAGTACTTC	NA	NA	TRBJ2-7	TRBV5-1
CASSSTGQGSSPLHF	TGTGCCAGCAGCTCCACGGGACAGGGAAGTTCACCCCTCCACTTT	NA	TRBD1	TRBJ1-6	TRBV7-8
CASSLLAGGGETQYF	TGTGCCAGCAGCCTACTAGCGGGAGGGGGAGAGACCCAGTACTTC	NA	TRBD2	TRBJ2-5	TRBV7-8
CASSVGTGESEGYTF	TGTGCCAGCAGTGTTGGGACAGGGGAGTCAGAAGGCTACACCTTC	NA	TRBD1	TRBJ1-2	TRBV2
CASADGRSYNEQFF	TGTGCCAGCGCGGACGGGAGATCCTACAATGAGCAGTTCTTC	once	NA	TRBJ2-1	TRBV28
CASSPGTGDNSPLHF	TGTGCCAGCAGCCCCGGGACAGGGGATAATTCACCCCTCCACTTT	NA	TRBD1	TRBJ1-6	TRBV9
CASSRPSQETQYF	TGTGCCAGCAGCCGCCCCAGCCAAGAGACCCAGTACTTC	NA	NA	TRBJ2-5	TRBV13
CASSAAGWRNEQYF	TGTGCCAGCAGCGCAGCGGGATGGAGAAACGAGCAGTACTTC	NA	TRBD2	TRBJ2-7	TRBV9
CASALTGNTEAFF	TGTGCTAGTGCCTTGACAGGGAACACTGAAGCTTTCTTT	NA	NA	TRBJ1-1	TRBV12-5
CASSLNRGRVDTQYF	TGTGCCAGCAGTTTGAACAGGGGGCGCGTGGATACGCAGTATTTT	NA	TRBD1	TRBJ2-3	TRBV28
CASSMAGTLSNTGELFF	TGTGCCAGTAGTATGGCCGGGACACTATCGAACACCGGGGAGCTGTTTTTT	many	NA	TRBJ2-2	TRBV19
CATSDSGADTQYF	TGTGCCACCAGTGATTCAGGGGCAGATACGCAGTATTTT	NA	NA	TRBJ2-3	TRBV24-1
CASSYARGTSGSPKFNEQFF	TGTGCCAGCAGTTACGCCCGAGGGACTAGCGGGAGTCCCAAATTCAATGAGCAGTTCTTC	NA	TRBD2	TRBJ2-1	TRBV6-2/TRBV6-3
CASSLARDETQYF	TGTGCCAGCAGTTTAGCCAGGGATGAGACCCAGTACTTC	NA	NA	TRBJ2-5	TRBV12-3/TRBV12-4
CATSPLWDRGTGELFF	TGTGCCACCAGCCCTCTGTGGGACAGGGGGACCGGGGAGCTGTTTTTT	NA	TRBD1	TRBJ2-2	TRBV15
CASSLDRDSPLHF	TGTGCCAGCAGCTTAGATCGGGATTCACCCCTCCACTTT	NA	NA	TRBJ1-6	TRBV11-3
CSARGGQAFF	TGCAGTGCTAGGGGAGGGCAAGCTTTCTTT	few	NA	TRBJ1-1	TRBV20-1
CASSSFSGEDTQYF	TGTGCCAGCAGCTCCTTTAGCGGTGAAGATACGCAGTATTTT	NA	NA	TRBJ2-3	TRBV11-3
CASSIEDSISQETQYF	TGTGCCAGTAGTATTGAGGACAGTATAAGCCAAGAGACCCAGTACTTC	NA	NA	TRBJ2-5	TRBV19
CASSRTAEGSYNSPLHF	TGTGCCAGCTCACGCACTGCAGAGGGTTCCTATAATTCACCCCTCCACTTT	NA	NA	TRBJ1-6	TRBV18
CASSYDIGSTEAFF	TGTGCCAGCAGCTACGACATAGGCAGCACTGAAGCTTTCTTT	NA	NA	TRBJ1-1	TRBV2
CASRYGGEDNYGYTF	TGCGCCAGCCGGTATGGGGGGGAAGATAACTATGGCTACACCTTC	NA	NA	TRBJ1-2	TRBV5-1
CASTGRSTDEQYF	TGTGCCAGCACTGGTAGATCCACCGACGAGCAGTACTTC	few	NA	TRBJ2-7	TRBV2
CATSIGGAGDTQYF	TGTGCCACCAGTATCGGGGGGGCCGGTGATACGCAGTATTTT	NA	TRBD2	TRBJ2-3	TRBV15
CASSQDISGAIGYTF	TGCGCCAGCAGCCAAGATATATCAGGGGCGATCGGCTACACCTTC	NA	NA	TRBJ1-2	TRBV4-3
CASNSVRAQDYGYTF	TGTGCCAGCAATTCAGTAAGGGCACAGGACTATGGCTACACCTTC	NA	NA	TRBJ1-2	TRBV6-5
CASSLSGFAGTQYF	TGTGCCAGCAGTTTATCGGGGTTTGCAGGTACGCAGTATTTT	NA	NA	TRBJ2-3	TRBV28
CAIKTSGGTDTQYF	TGTGCCATCAAAACTAGCGGGGGAACAGATACGCAGTATTTT	NA	TRBD2	TRBJ2-3	TRBV10-3
CASSTRTGGDEQYF	TGTGCCAGTAGTACCCGGACAGGGGGCGACGAGCAGTACTTC	NA	TRBD1	TRBJ2-7	TRBV19
CASSQLPGQVMNTEAFF	TGTGCCAGCAGCCAGCTACCGGGACAGGTGATGAACACTGAAGCTTTCTTT	few	TRBD1	TRBJ1-1	TRBV4-2
CASSPMGDVAETQYF	TGTGCCAGCAGCCCAATGGGCGATGTCGCGGAGACCCAGTACTTC	NA	NA	TRBJ2-5	TRBV4-2
CASRLKAGTRSEQYF	TGTGCCAGCCGGTTAAAAGCGGGAACTCGCTCCGAGCAGTACTTC	NA	TRBD2	TRBJ2-7	TRBV7-2
CASTLGQGNYNEQFF	TGTGCCAGCACCCTGGGACAGGGAAACTACAATGAGCAGTTCTTC	NA	TRBD1	TRBJ2-1	TRBV5-4
CASSPLGVNTEAFF	TGTGCCAGCAGTCCCCTGGGAGTGAACACTGAAGCTTTCTTT	NA	NA	TRBJ1-1	TRBV28
CASSAGGGYPEAFF	TGCGCCAGCAGCGCGGGAGGTGGATACCCTGAAGCTTTCTTT	NA	NA	TRBJ1-1	TRBV5-1
CASSEYTGPLEQYF	TGTGCCAGCAGTGAGTATACAGGGCCCCTCGAGCAGTACTTC	NA	NA	TRBJ2-7	TRBV2
CASSLVRGTPGETQYF	TGTGCCAGCAGCTTAGTCAGGGGGACCCCCGGGGAGACCCAGTACTTC	NA	TRBD1	TRBJ2-5	TRBV7-8
CASTPGGTSNQPQHF	TGTGCCAGCACCCCCGGGGGAACCAGCAATCAGCCCCAGCATTTT	once	NA	TRBJ1-5	TRBV28
CASSSPLLGQGSTEAFF	TGTGCCAGCAGTTCGCCCCTTCTGGGACAGGGAAGCACTGAAGCTTTCTTT	NA	TRBD1	TRBJ1-1	TRBV6-2/TRBV6-3
CASSLDRDQPQHF	TGTGCCAGCAGCTTAGACAGAGATCAGCCCCAGCATTTT	NA	NA	TRBJ1-5	TRBV7-2
CASSFRDRGVYGYTF	TGTGCCAGCAGTTTCCGGGACAGGGGCGTCTATGGCTACACCTTC	NA	TRBD1	TRBJ1-2	TRBV28
CATSDSDASGFNEQFF	TGTGCCACCAGTGATTCGGACGCGTCGGGGTTCAATGAGCAGTTCTTC	NA	NA	TRBJ2-1	TRBV24-1
CASSLVGGTLETQYF	TGTGCCAGCAGCTTAGTGGGCGGGACCTTGGAGACCCAGTACTTC	NA	NA	TRBJ2-5	TRBV7-9
CASKTGISGNTIYF	TGTGCCAGCAAGACAGGCATCTCTGGAAACACCATATATTTT	NA	NA	TRBJ1-3	TRBV7-2
CASSSDRITDTQYF	TGCGCCAGCAGCTCCGACAGGATCACAGATACGCAGTATTTT	NA	NA	TRBJ2-3	TRBV5-1
CASSQILAGTYNEQFF	TGCGCCAGCAGCCAAATACTAGCGGGAACCTACAATGAGCAGTTCTTC	NA	TRBD2	TRBJ2-1	TRBV4-1
CASSFSGAGEKLFF	TGTGCCAGCAGCTTTTCGGGAGCAGGGGAAAAACTGTTTTTT	NA	NA	TRBJ1-4	TRBV7-9
CASIPGLGRDTQYF	TGTGCCAGCATTCCGGGACTAGGGAGGGATACGCAGTATTTT	NA	TRBD2	TRBJ2-3	TRBV6-5
CASSRTGADTGELFF	TGTGCCAGCAGCAGAACAGGGGCGGACACCGGGGAGCTGTTTTTT	few	TRBD1	TRBJ2-2	TRBV5-4
CASSRDRGSGETQYF	TGTGCCAGCAGCCGAGACAGGGGAAGCGGAGAGACCCAGTACTTC	NA	TRBD1	TRBJ2-5	TRBV7-8
CASSLGGRGPYF	TGTGCCAGCAGCTTAGGAGGGAGAGGCCCCTACTTC	NA	NA	TRBJ2-7	TRBV11-2
CASSWEGGELFF	TGTGCCAGCAGCTGGGAGGGAGGGGAGCTGTTTTTT	NA	TRBD2	TRBJ2-2	TRBV11-2
CATRGQFSNQPQHF	TGTGCCACCAGAGGACAGTTTAGCAATCAGCCCCAGCATTTT	NA	NA	TRBJ1-5	TRBV10-3
CASSGTSSEQFF	TGTGCCAGCAGCGGGACTAGTTCGGAGCAGTTCTTC	NA	TRBD2	TRBJ2-1	TRBV2
CASSLVWTGGKGNDEKLFF	TGTGCCAGCAGCTTAGTATGGACAGGGGGCAAGGGCAATGATGAAAAACTGTTTTTT	NA	TRBD1	TRBJ1-4	TRBV7-9
CASSPRLRLAGIETQYF	TGTGCCAGCAGCCCACGACTCCGACTAGCGGGGATTGAGACCCAGTACTTC	once	TRBD2	TRBJ2-5	TRBV7-2